One sample yielded the 25 T cell receptor beta chains listed below, sequenced in a study of identical twins. A single record per CDR3 protein comes from TCRdb applying MiXCR to the 5' RACE reads. This repertoire shows about 250,000 distinct CDR3 sequences, 7.5% found once; its top ten account for roughly 5.4%. These records were also assigned to another study, of yellow fever vaccine responses in identical twins.

The sample comprised CD8+ T cells sorted from blood. The origin of the receptors is a woman aged 18 to 35 in good health.

This clonotype was found many times. The chain links TRBV12-3 or TRBV12-4 to TRBJ1-1; D is undetermined. The CDR3 length is 11 residues. V lost 5 bases to trimming and J lost 5 bases, with 6 bases between them. The CDR3 DNA reads TGTGCCAGCAGTCTGGAGACTGAAGCTTTCTTT. It codes for CASSLETEAFF.

This clonotype has just a few counts. The rearrangement joins TRBV12-3 or TRBV12-4 to TRBJ2-7; no reliable D call. The CDR3 contains 13 residues. The V end lost 4 bases, the J end lost 2 bases, and 9 bases lay between the germline ends. The CDR3 sequence: CASSSGFTYEQYV. DNA for the CDR3: TGTGCCAGCAGTTCAGGTTTCACCTACGAGCAGTACGTC.

This clonotype was picked up a small number of times. The chain carries TRBV29-1 and TRBJ2-1; 11 positions agree with TRBD2. CDR1 is SQVTM, CDR2 ANQGSEA, per germline. V lost 3 bases, J lost 7 bases, and 5 bases stayed unmatched. The CDR3 sequence is 14 residues long. CDR3 protein: CSVDPGLAGNEQFF. CDR3 coding DNA: TGCAGCGTTGACCCCGGACTAGCGGGTAATGAGCAGTTCTTC.

This clonotype was seen only once. CDR3 in DNA: TGCAGTGCTAGAGTCAGGCGGGCCCCAAAGGGCTATGGCTACACCTTC. It translates to CSARVRRAPKGYGYTF. The chain has TRBV20-1 and TRBJ1-2, with D unresolved. CDR1 and CDR2 from the germline V gene are DFQATT and SNEGSKA (reference sequence). CDR3 length: 16 amino acids. V dropped 1 base and J dropped 4 bases, with 19 bases sitting between them.

The chain has TRBV11-3 and TRBJ2-7, with D tentatively TRBD1 or TRBD2 (5 bases each). Trimming took 3 bases from V and 6 from J, leaving 12 bases between them. Per the germline V gene, CDR1 is SGHNT and CDR2 is YENEEA. The CDR3 extends over 13 amino acids. The CDR3 DNA follows: TGTGCCAGCAGCTTTTTATGGGGGAGCGAGCAGTACTTC. Translated, it gives CASSFLWGSEQYF.

The CDR3 reads CASSQAPGQSYEQYF. DNA of the CDR3: TGTGCCAGCAGCCAAGCTCCGGGACAGAGCTACGAGCAGTACTTC. V usage is TRBV3-1 and J usage is TRBJ2-7, with 7 nucleotides matching TRBD1. The V and J ends lost 1 base and 3 bases, in that order; junction bases with no gene match: 6. This CDR3 is 15 amino acids long. From germline, CDR1 is LGHDT and CDR2 YNNKEL (reference sequence).

This clonotype was detected only a few times. The J gene is TRBJ2-7, the V gene TRBV4-1, with TRBD1 as a possible D gene (6 bases). V was clipped by 3 bases and J by 3 bases, with 18 bases between them. Germline V gene data show CDR1 as MGHRA and CDR2 as YSYEKL. This CDR3 has 16 amino acids. CDR3 nucleotide sequence: TGCGCCAGCAGCCAGCTCCCCTCGGGACACCTCTACGAGCAGTACGTC. Its translation is CASSQLPSGHLYEQYV.

This clonotype has ten or more counts. V is TRBV15 and J is TRBJ1-1; 7 nucleotides agree with TRBD1. Trimming took 0 bases from V and 3 from J; bases not matched to a gene: 7. Germline V gene data show CDR1 as LNHNV and CDR2 as YYDKDF (reference sequence). The CDR3 length is 16 residues. For the CDR3, the DNA is TGTGCCACCAGCAGAGATATGACAGGGAAGGACACTGAAGCTTTCTTT. Translation: CATSRDMTGKDTEAFF.

This clonotype turned up a few times. The CDR3 DNA sequence: TGTGCCAGCAGCCCCCGCGCAGAGTGGAAACTAGCGGGGCCCCCCTACGAGCAGTACGTC. This sequence encodes CASSPRAEWKLAGPPYEQYV. V is TRBV11-1 and J is TRBJ2-7; TRBD2 matches 10 bases. Germline trimming cut 5 bases from V and 2 bases from J; bases unmatched to any gene: 21. CDR3 length equals 20 residues. Germline V CDR1 and CDR2: SGHAT, FQDESV (reference sequence).

Ten or more counts support this clonotype. The chain joins TRBV7-9 to TRBJ2-1; no definite D call. Germline V gene lookup returns CDR1 SEHNR and CDR2 FQNEAQ (reference sequence). Between the trimmed V and J ends, which lost 2 bases and 8 bases, there was a span of 7 bases. The CDR3 has 12 residues. CDR3 bases: TGTGCCAGCAGCTTACCGGTGGATGAGCAGTTCTTC. This codes for CASSLPVDEQFF.

The rearrangement joins TRBV4-1 to TRBJ1-2; no clear D. The germline CDR1 and CDR2 sequences are MGHRA and YSYEKL. The CDR3 totals 15 residues. Trimming stripped 4 bases from V and 6 bases from J, with 18 bases between. In nucleotides, the CDR3 is TGCGCCAGCAGCCCGGTGGGCGGTGGGTATGATGGCTACACCTTC. This translates into CASSPVGGGYDGYTF.

The chain has TRBV4-1 and TRBJ2-3, with D unresolved. This CDR3 region has 14 residues. Trimming cost V 5 bases and J 2 bases, with 11 bases left between them. Germline V gene sequence: CDR1 MGHRA, CDR2 YSYEKL. CDR3 loop: CASSIVSHTDTQYF. CDR3 nucleotides: TGCGCCAGCAGCATCGTGAGCCACACAGATACGCAGTATTTT.

This clonotype occurred many times. The chain is built from TRBV11-2 and TRBJ2-3; TRBD2 matches at 9 bases. J gave up 5 bases and V 0 bases, and 12 bases lay outside the gene matches. CDR1 is SGHAT, CDR2 FQNNGV, per germline. The CDR3 length is 18 residues. The CDR3 region has the DNA TGTGCCAGCAGCTTAGATGTTTCGGGACTAGCCTTTGGAGATACGCAGTATTTT. The encoded protein is CASSLDVSGLAFGDTQYF.

The gene calls are TRBV2 and TRBJ2-5; TRBD1 is a possible D gene (6 bases). V lost 10 bases and J 5 bases, leaving 14 bases between the germline ends. Germline loops: CDR1 SNHLY, CDR2 FYNNEI. The CDR3 sequence is 12 residues long. The CDR3 loop is CANTGMSETQYF. The CDR3 DNA sequence: TGTGCCAACACAGGGATGTCGGAGACCCAGTACTTC.

The chain employs TRBV7-9 and TRBJ2-1; 10 bases are a match to TRBD2. The V gene end was trimmed by 5 bases and the J gene end by 4 bases; junction bases not matched to a gene: 8. The CDR3 covers 16 residues. Germline CDR1 and CDR2: SEHNR and FQNEAQ (reference sequence). The DNA of the CDR3 is TGTGCCAGCAGCGCATCTAGCGGGGGACCATACAATGAGCAGTTCTTC. This codes for CASSASSGGPYNEQFF.

This clonotype was detected a few times. The chain links TRBV4-1 to TRBJ1-2, with TRBD1 matching over 7 bases. CDR1 is MGHRA and CDR2 is YSYEKL in the germline V gene. The CDR3 runs 17 residues. Trimming at V came to 4 bases and at J to 2 bases, leaving 13 bases not matched to a gene. The CDR3 loop is CASSLEGIAGGNYGYTF. The CDR3 DNA reads TGCGCCAGCAGCCTCGAGGGAATCGCAGGGGGAAACTATGGCTACACCTTC.

This clonotype was detected ten times or more. This chain joins TRBV12-3 or TRBV12-4 and TRBJ2-3, with 7 bases fitting TRBD1. V was clipped by 3 bases and J by 1 base; unmatched bases: 10. This CDR3 has 17 residues. CDR3 sequence: CASSFPGTVLGTDTQYF. CDR3 sequence (DNA): TGTGCCAGCAGTTTCCCAGGGACAGTCCTTGGCACAGATACGCAGTATTTT.

The table lists this clonotype with a count of one. At one end, the junction sequence differs from germline, possibly due to a read error. The chain links TRBV27 to TRBJ2-5; D gene uncertain. CDR3 length: 15 amino acids. Germline assignment: CDR1 MNHEY and CDR2 SMNVEV (reference sequence). CDR3 nucleotides: TGTCCCAGCAGTTTAAGAGGCAGGCCACAAGAGACCCAGTACTTC. It is translated as CPSSLRGRPQETQYF.

This clonotype turned up a few times. This rearrangement joins TRBV10-3 to TRBJ1-2; TRBD1 matches 10 bases. The CDR3 covers 18 residues. Unmatched junction bases numbered 12, after V lost 5 bases and J lost 0 bases. Germline V CDR1 and CDR2: ENHRY, SYGVKD. The CDR3 nucleotides read TGTGCCATCAGTTCCCTCGGGACAGGGGAACTAGCTAACTATGGCTACACCTTC. Encoded protein: CAISSLGTGELANYGYTF.

This chain uses TRBV5-5 with TRBJ1-2, with D possibly being TRBD1 (5 bases). The CDR3 is 14 amino acids. Germline CDR1 SGHKS, CDR2 YYEKEE (reference sequence). V was cut by 0 bases and J by 4 bases, with 10 bases left in between. CDR3 nucleotide sequence: TGTGCCAGCAGCTTGGCCGGGGGGTCCTATGGCTACACCTTC. The encoded protein is CASSLAGGSYGYTF. The full variable domain, with the rest looked up from reference TRBV5-5 and TRBJ1-2, is DAGVTQSPTHLIKTRGQQVTLRCSPISGHKSVSWYQQVLGQGPQFIFQYYEKEERGRGNFPDRFSARQFPNYSSELNVNALLLGDSALYLCASSLAGGSYGYTFGSGTRLTVV.

This clonotype was seen at least ten times. The chain recombines TRBV9 with TRBJ2-1, with D unresolved. The germline V gene encodes CDR1 SGDLS and CDR2 YYNGEE. The germline V and J ends were trimmed by 0 bases and 6 bases, with 10 bases remaining between them. The length of the CDR3 is 14 residues. DNA of the CDR3: TGTGCCAGCAGCGTAGAAACCACCCGCAATGAGCAGTTCTTC. It specifies CASSVETTRNEQFF.

This sequence joins TRBV11-2 and TRBJ2-2, with TRBD2 matching 7 bases. V shed 2 bases, J shed 0 bases, and the junction held 9 bases outside the gene matches. Germline loops: CDR1 SGHAT, CDR2 FQNNGV. The CDR3 is 18 residues long. In nucleotides, the CDR3 is TGTGCCAGCAGCTTACCAGGGACTATCGCAGCGAACACCGGGGAGCTGTTTTTT. It yields the protein CASSLPGTIAANTGELFF.

This clonotype appeared a few times. The CDR3, as DNA: TGTGCCACCAGCAGGGGGGCGGCGTTAGCGGGAGTGGGAGAGACCCAGTACTTC. This sequence encodes CATSRGAALAGVGETQYF. The chain uses TRBV15 and TRBJ2-5, with 9 bases lining up with TRBD2. The CDR3 spans 18 residues. Germline V lookup: CDR1 LNHNV, CDR2 YYDKDF (reference sequence). J was trimmed by 4 bases and V by 3 bases; bases with no gene match: 15.

This clonotype has ten or more counts. V usage is TRBV28 and J usage is TRBJ1-5; D remains unclear. The ends were cut back, 5 bases at V and 7 bases at J, with 15 bases in the middle. There are 14 residues in the CDR3. Germline V gives CDR1 MDHEN, CDR2 SYDVKM. The CDR3 sequence is CASSLGRVKQPQHF. In DNA form, the CDR3 reads TGTGCCAGCAGTCTCGGACGGGTGAAACAGCCCCAGCATTTT.

The chain is built from TRBV6-1 and TRBJ2-1, with 8 positions matching TRBD1. Germline V CDR1 and CDR2: MNHNS, SASEGT. The junction had 11 bases not matched to a gene; V was cut back by 6 bases and J by 13 bases. There are 13 residues in the CDR3. The CDR3 here is CASSRSPGGVQFF. For the CDR3, the DNA is TGTGCCAGCAGCCGTAGTCCAGGGGGCGTTCAGTTCTTC.